Sequencing of this TCR beta chain was carried out in a study of blood T cell repertoires in COVID-19. Measured with immunoSEQ multiplex PCR; TCRdb has only the in-frame clones, and not every one. The table shows some 80,000 clones, with under 80% occurring only once. V was shortened by 3 bases and J by 4 bases, with 19 bases between the two germline ends. This CDR3 spans 18 amino acids. Germline-derived CDR1 and CDR2 are WNHNN and SYGVQD (reference sequence). What was sequenced was peripheral blood. The chain is built from TRBV10-1 and TRBJ1-6; D is unclear. The receptor comes from a woman of 80 years or more with active or convalescent COVID-19. The CDR3: CASSDHATGGDYNSPLHF. In DNA, the CDR3 is TGCGCCAGCAGTGACCACGCCACGGGAGGCGATTATAATTCACCCCTCCACTTT.